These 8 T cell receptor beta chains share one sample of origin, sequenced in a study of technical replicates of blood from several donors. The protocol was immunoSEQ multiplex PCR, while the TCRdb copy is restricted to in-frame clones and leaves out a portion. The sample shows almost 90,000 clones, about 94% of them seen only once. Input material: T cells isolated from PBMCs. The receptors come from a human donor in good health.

The CDR3 coding sequence is TGTGCCAGCTGGGACACCCTATGGAACGAGCAGTACTTC. It encodes CASWDTLWNEQYF. The chain links TRBV7-9 to TRBJ2-7, with D possibly TRBD1 on 6 matching bases. This CDR3 spans 13 amino acids. With 8 bases removed from V and 5 bases from J, the gap between germline ends came to 16 bases. Per germline, CDR1 SEHNR and CDR2 FQNEAQ (reference sequence).

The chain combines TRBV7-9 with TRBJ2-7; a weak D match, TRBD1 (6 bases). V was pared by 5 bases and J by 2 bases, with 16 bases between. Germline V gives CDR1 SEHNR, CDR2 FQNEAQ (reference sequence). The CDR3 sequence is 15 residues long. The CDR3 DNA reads TGTGCCAGCAGCCTATCTAGGACAGCCGCCTACGAGCAGTACTTC. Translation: CASSLSRTAAYEQYF.

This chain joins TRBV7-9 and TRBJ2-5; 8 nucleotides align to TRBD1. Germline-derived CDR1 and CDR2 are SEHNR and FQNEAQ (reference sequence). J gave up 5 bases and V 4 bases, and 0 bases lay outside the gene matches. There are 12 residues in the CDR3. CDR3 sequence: CASSWDRETQYF. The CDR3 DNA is TGTGCCAGCAGCTGGGACAGGGAGACCCAGTACTTC.

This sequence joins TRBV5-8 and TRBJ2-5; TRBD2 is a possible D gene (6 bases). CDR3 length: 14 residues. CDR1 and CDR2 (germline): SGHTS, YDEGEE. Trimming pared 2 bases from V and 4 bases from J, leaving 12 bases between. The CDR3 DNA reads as TGTGCCAGCAGCTTTATCGGGAGTGGAGAGACCCAGTACTTC. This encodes CASSFIGSGETQYF. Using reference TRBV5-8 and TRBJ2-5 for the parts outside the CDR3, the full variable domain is EAGVTQSPTHLIKTRGQQATLRCSPISGHTSVYWYQQALGLGLQFLLWYDEGEERNRGNFPPRFSGRQFPNYSSELNVNALELEDSALYLCASSFIGSGETQYFGPGTRLLVL.

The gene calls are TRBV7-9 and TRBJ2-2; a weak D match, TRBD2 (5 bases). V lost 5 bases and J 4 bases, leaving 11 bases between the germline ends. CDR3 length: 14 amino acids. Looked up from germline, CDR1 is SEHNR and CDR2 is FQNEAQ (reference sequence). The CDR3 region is CASSLGVATGELFF. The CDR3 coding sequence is TGTGCCAGCAGCCTCGGGGTTGCCACCGGGGAGCTGTTTTTT. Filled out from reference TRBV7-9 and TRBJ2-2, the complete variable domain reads DTGVSQNPRHKITKRGQNVTFRCDPISEHNRLYWYRQTLGQGPEFLTYFQNEAQLEKSRLLSDRFSAERPKGSFSTLEIQRTEQGDSAMYLCASSLGVATGELFFGEGSRLTVL.

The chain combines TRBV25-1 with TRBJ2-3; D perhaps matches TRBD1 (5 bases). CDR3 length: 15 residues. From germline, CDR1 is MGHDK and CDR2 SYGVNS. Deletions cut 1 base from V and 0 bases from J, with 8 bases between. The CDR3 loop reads CASSEFDSSTDTQYF. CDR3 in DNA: TGTGCCAGCAGTGAATTCGACAGCAGCACAGATACGCAGTATTTT.

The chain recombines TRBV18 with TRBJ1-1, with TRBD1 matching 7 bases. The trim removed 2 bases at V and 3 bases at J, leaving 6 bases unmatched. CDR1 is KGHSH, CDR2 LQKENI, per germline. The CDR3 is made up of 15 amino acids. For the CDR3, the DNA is TGTGCCAGCTCACCAATCAGGGGGAAGGACACTGAAGCTTTCTTT. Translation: CASSPIRGKDTEAFF. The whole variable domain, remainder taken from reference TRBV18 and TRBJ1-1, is NAGVMQNPRHLVRRRGQEARLRCSPMKGHSHVYWYRQLPEEGLKFMVYLQKENIIDESGMPKERFSAEFPKEGPSILRIQQVVRGDSAAYFCASSPIRGKDTEAFFGQGTRLTVV.

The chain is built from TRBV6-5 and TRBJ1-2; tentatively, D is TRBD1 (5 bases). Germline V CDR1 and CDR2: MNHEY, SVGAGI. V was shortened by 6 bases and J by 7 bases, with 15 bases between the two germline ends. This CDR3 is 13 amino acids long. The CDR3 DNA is TGTGCCAGCAGGGTCGGGGGAAGGGGTGGCTACACCTTC. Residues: CASRVGGRGGYTF.